A selection of T cell receptor beta chains follows, all from one sample in a study of cytomegalovirus exposure and HLA in healthy donors. Clones were sequenced by immunoSEQ multiplex PCR, and TCRdb holds only the in-frame ones, with some missing. The sample records over 35,000 clones, about 93% being singletons. Sequenced material: PBMCs. All receptors derive from a young man in good health and CMV-seronegative. The CDR3 runs from the conserved cysteine through the conserved F or W. D genes are given only for firm matches. Not every row has a clone size; where given, it reads once, few, many or a size class.

v_call	d_call	clone_size	j_call	cdr3_aa	cdr3_nt
TRBV5-1	-	-	TRBJ2-2	CASSSYPRDTGELFF	TGCGCCAGCAGCTCCTATCCGCGGGACACCGGGGAGCTGTTTTTT
TRBV12-5	TRBD1	-	TRBJ2-1	CASGLVTWTGGPSSYNEQFF	TGTGCTAGTGGTTTGGTAACGTGGACAGGGGGTCCTAGCTCCTACAATGAGCAGTTCTTC
TRBV7-2	TRBD2	-	TRBJ2-1	CASSLRSSGTNGEQFF	TGTGCCAGCAGCTTAAGGTCGAGCGGGACTAACGGGGAGCAGTTCTTC
TRBV6-5	-	-	TRBJ1-5	CASRIGQGNNQPQHF	TGTGCCAGCAGGATCGGTCAGGGTAACAATCAGCCCCAGCATTTT
TRBV7-8	-	-	TRBJ1-4	CASSLGSVTREKLFF	TGTGCCAGCAGCTTAGGCAGTGTAACAAGAGAAAAACTGTTTTTT
TRBV19	TRBD2	-	TRBJ2-3	CASSMRGLAGGRDTQYF	TGTGCCAGTAGTATGAGAGGACTAGCGGGGGGGCGAGATACGCAGTATTTT
TRBV28	-	-	TRBJ2-3	CASSLVTHDRTDTQYF	TGTGCCAGCAGTTTAGTGACTCATGACCGCACAGATACGCAGTATTTT
TRBV5-8	-	-	TRBJ2-7	CASSWGWGVLVNEQYF	TGTGCCAGCAGCTGGGGATGGGGAGTATTAGTCAACGAGCAGTACTTC
TRBV4-1	TRBD1	-	TRBJ1-5	CASSPGGLRGNSNQPQHF	TGCGCCAGCAGCCCTGGCGGACTCAGGGGGAATAGCAATCAGCCCCAGCATTTT
TRBV27	-	-	TRBJ2-7	CASSLAQGPTYEQYF	TGTGCCAGCAGTTTGGCGCAGGGCCCGACCTACGAGCAGTACTTC
TRBV7-9	-	-	TRBJ1-1	CASTGQSMNTEAFF	TGTGCCAGCACAGGACAGTCCATGAACACTGAAGCTTTCTTT
TRBV7-3	-	-	TRBJ2-2	CASSLNSFGGNTGELFF	TGTGCCAGCAGCTTAAACAGTTTCGGGGGGAACACCGGGGAGCTGTTTTTT
TRBV9	TRBD2	-	TRBJ2-3	CASSVILAGGPDTQYF	TGTGCCAGCAGCGTAATACTAGCGGGGGGGCCAGATACGCAGTATTTT
TRBV7-2	-	-	TRBJ1-4	CASSPEITRNEKLFF	TGTGCCAGCAGCCCCGAGATTACTCGTAATGAAAAACTGTTTTTT
TRBV5-6	TRBD1	few	TRBJ2-3	CASSLDRVKTDTQYF	TGTGCCAGCAGCTTAGACAGGGTTAAGACAGATACGCAGTATTTT
TRBV6-6	-	-	TRBJ1-2	CASSYSTGLNYGYTF	TGTGCCAGCAGTTACTCGACAGGCCTCAACTATGGCTACACCTTC
TRBV11-2	-	-	TRBJ1-4	CASSLDSTHVLF	TGTGCCAGCAGCTTAGATAGCACCCATGTTCTTTTT
TRBV10-3	-	-	TRBJ1-5	CAIRGAASNQPQHF	TGTGCCATCCGGGGGGCGGCTAGCAATCAGCCCCAGCATTTT
TRBV7-6	-	-	TRBJ2-3	CASSSYTDTQYF	TGTGCCAGCAGCTCGTACACAGATACGCAGTATTTT
TRBV5-1	TRBD1	-	TRBJ2-5	CASSSGQGASTQYF	TGCGCCAGCAGCTCGGGACAGGGGGCCTCGACCCAGTACTTC
TRBV7-6	TRBD2	once	TRBJ2-5	CASSLGLAGGPQETQYF	TGTGCCAGCAGCCTGGGACTAGCGGGGGGGCCGCAAGAGACCCAGTACTTC
TRBV4-1	-	-	TRBJ2-7	CASSPLQFAYEQYF	TGCGCCAGCAGCCCATTACAGTTTGCTTACGAGCAGTACTTC
TRBV4-2	TRBD2	medium-sized	TRBJ2-5	CASSQERGGQETQYF	TGTGCCAGCAGCCAAGAGCGGGGGGGCCAAGAGACCCAGTACTTC
TRBV5-8	-	-	TRBJ1-6	CASSPSGDSPLHF	TGTGCCAGCAGCCCCTCCGGAGATTCACCCCTCCACTTT
TRBV9	TRBD1	-	TRBJ2-2	CASTTSGDSGELFF	TGTGCCAGCACCACTTCAGGGGACAGCGGGGAGCTGTTTTTT
TRBV29-1	-	-	TRBJ2-2	CSVGLVANTGELFF	TGCAGCGTTGGACTAGTCGCGAACACCGGGGAGCTGTTTTTT
TRBV7-9	TRBD1	few	TRBJ2-7	CASSLVQGASYEQYF	TGTGCCAGCAGCTTGGTTCAGGGGGCTAGCTACGAGCAGTACTTC
TRBV6-6	-	few	TRBJ2-7	CASSYRDTYEQYF	TGTGCCAGCAGTTACCGGGACACCTACGAGCAGTACTTC
TRBV14	-	-	TRBJ1-1	CASSQVSGTTMNTEAFF	TGTGCCAGCAGCCAGGTATCGGGGACAACGATGAACACTGAAGCTTTCTTT
TRBV7-2	-	-	TRBJ1-2	CASSPDKGMLKDYGYTF	TGTGCCAGCAGCCCGGATAAGGGGATGTTAAAGGACTATGGCTACACCTTC
TRBV6-1	-	-	TRBJ2-7	CASAGGLYYEQYF	TGTGCCAGCGCCGGGGGGCTCTACTACGAGCAGTACTTC
TRBV7-2	-	-	TRBJ2-1	CASSLVRLVSYNEQFF	TGTGCCAGCAGCTTGGTTAGACTAGTTTCCTACAATGAGCAGTTCTTC